This T cell receptor (beta chain) stems from a study of blood T cell repertoires in COVID-19. The wider study: The study drew acute and convalescent COVID-19 samples from the United States, Italy and Spain. Nucleic acid was either cDNA or gDNA, and it came from T cells, B-cell-depleted T cells, or PBMCs.

With V trimmed by 6 bases and J by 2 bases, 3 bases remained unmatched. Germline V gene sequence: CDR1 MDHEN, CDR2 SYDVKM. The CDR3 runs 13 residues. As handled by the study authors: Nucleated cell counts were estimated from reference gene primer amplification. TCRdb keeps only in-frame clones here, not all; method: immunoSEQ multiplex PCR. For V, J and clone size, that table is used; D and trimming come from the DNA. The table has 300,000 to 400,000 clones, around 89% seen once. The chain uses TRBV28 and TRBJ2-7, with 8 nucleotides matching TRBD1. Sequencing input: peripheral blood. The source of this sequence is a woman aged 25-40 years with COVID-19, enrolled during active disease. The CDR3 spells CASRETGAYEQYF. CDR3 nucleotide sequence: TGTGCCAGCAGGGAGACAGGGGCCTACGAGCAGTACTTC.